This record concerns one T cell receptor beta chain sequence. These data come from a study of OX40 agonist ivuxolimab in advanced cancers. The data were produced by immunoSEQ multiplex PCR, yet TCRdb's version contains in-frame clones alone and is incomplete. The sample shows approximately 24,000 clones, approximately 85% of them seen only once. The sequenced sample was CD4+ or CD8+ T cells sorted from blood, obtained in a trial of the OX40 agonist ivuxolimab. The receptor's source is an adult with an advanced solid tumor such as melanoma, head and neck, liver or kidney cancer.

This CDR3 is CASKKGGADEQFF. The CDR3, as DNA: TGTGCCAGCAAGAAAGGGGGGGCGGATGAGCAGTTCTTC. The V and J genes are TRBV28 and TRBJ2-1; a possible D gene is TRBD2 (7 bases). This CDR3 spans 13 amino acids. V was trimmed by 7 bases and J by 8 bases, leaving 15 bases between them. Germline V gene data show CDR1 as MDHEN and CDR2 as SYDVKM. Based on the CDR3 plus reference TRBV28 and TRBJ2-1, the full variable domain is DVKVTQSSRYLVKRTGEKVFLECVQDMDHENMFWYRQDPGLGLRLIYFSYDVKMKEKGDIPEGYSVSREKKERFSLILESASTNQTSMYLCASKKGGADEQFFGPGTRLTVL.